One sample yielded the 27 T cell receptor beta chains listed below, sequenced in a study of cytomegalovirus exposure and HLA in healthy donors. The primer mix had 60 Vbeta and 13 Jbeta primers. Sequencing used immunoSEQ multiplex PCR; TCRdb keeps in-frame clones, though not all of them. This table holds approximately 80,000 clones, 70% to 75% found once. The specimen sequenced was PBMCs. These receptors originate from a man aged 55 to 70 in good health and CMV-seronegative.

This chain uses TRBV19 with TRBJ2-4; D possibly corresponds to TRBD2 (7 bases). Germline CDR1 reads LNHDA; CDR2 reads SQIVND (reference sequence). CDR3 length: 13 residues. Trimming removed 2 bases at V and 10 bases at J, with 12 bases between. The CDR3 DNA reads TGTGCCAGTAGTATATTCGGGGGGCGGATTCAGTACTTC. This codes for CASSIFGGRIQYF.

The rearrangement uses TRBV14 and TRBJ2-7, with TRBD2 identical over 7 bases. V dropped 5 bases and J dropped 3; count of bases not matched to a gene: 7. Germline CDR1 reads SGHDN; CDR2 reads FVKESK. This CDR3 has 14 amino acids. This CDR3 reads CASSDGASGYEQYF. The CDR3 region has the DNA TGTGCCAGCAGCGACGGAGCTAGCGGCTACGAGCAGTACTTC.

The rearrangement joins TRBV27 to TRBJ2-5; 7 bases line up with TRBD2. Near its end, the DNA agrees better with TRBJ2-7, so the J call may be wrong. The CDR3 sequence is 14 residues long. Germline V gene data show CDR1 as MNHEY and CDR2 as SMNVEV (reference sequence). In DNA, the CDR3 is TGTGCCAGCAGTTTATACGTCAGGGAGGGCGAGCAGTACTTC. This gives the protein CASSLYVREGEQYF.

This chain uses TRBV5-4 with TRBJ1-1; D unclear. Trimming took off 2 bases at V and 4 bases at J, with 12 bases between the two ends. The germline V gene encodes CDR1 SGHNT and CDR2 YYREEE (reference sequence). CDR3 size: 14 residues. CDR3 in DNA: TGTGCCAGCAGCTTCGGGTCAGCCACCACTGAAGCTTTCTTT. Encoded protein: CASSFGSATTEAFF.

This clone was recorded a few times. This chain connects TRBV7-3 to TRBJ2-3; TRBD2 might be the D (6 bases). The CDR3 is 15 amino acids. Germline V gene lookup returns CDR1 SGHTA and CDR2 FQGTGA. V shed 5 bases and J shed 2 bases, with 14 bases lying between them. CDR3 sequence (DNA): TGTGCCAGCAGCGCGGGCGCGGGGTACACAGATACGCAGTATTTT. It yields the protein CASSAGAGYTDTQYF.

V and J are TRBV9 and TRBJ2-3, with TRBD2 as a possible D gene (6 bases). Trimming took off 4 bases at V and 5 bases at J, with 14 bases between the two ends. From germline, CDR1 is SGDLS and CDR2 YYNGEE. CDR3 length equals 14 residues. CDR3 in amino acids: CASSQYGSQDTQYF. The DNA of the CDR3 is TGTGCCAGCAGCCAGTACGGGAGCCAAGATACGCAGTATTTT.

This clone was seen a handful of times. This chain uses TRBV27 with TRBJ1-4, with 7 bases identical to TRBD1. J was trimmed by 7 bases and V by 6 bases; bases with no gene match: 8. Germline-derived CDR1 and CDR2 are MNHEY and SMNVEV (reference sequence). CDR3 size: 14 residues. CDR3 loop: CASSRQGMTEKLFF. The DNA of the CDR3 is TGTGCCAGCAGCCGACAGGGTATGACTGAAAAACTGTTTTTT.

This clone was recorded a few times. V gene TRBV10-3 combines with J gene TRBJ1-2; TRBD1 is a possible D gene (5 bases). V lost 3 bases to trimming and J lost 0 bases, with 5 bases between them. The CDR3 is 13 residues long. Germline CDR1 ENHRY, CDR2 SYGVKD. The CDR3 bases are TGTGCCATCAGTGAAGGGGCTAACTATGGCTACACCTTC. Its translation is CAISEGANYGYTF.

The chain recombines TRBV19 with TRBJ2-2; 7 bases fit TRBD1. Germline-derived CDR1 and CDR2 are LNHDA and SQIVND (reference sequence). Trimming removed 3 bases from V and 4 bases from J; junction bases left unmatched: 5. CDR3 length: 15 amino acids. The CDR3 DNA is TGTGCCAGTAGTATCCAGGGGGAGACCACCGGGGAGCTGTTTTTT. Protein: CASSIQGETTGELFF.

The chain combines TRBV20-1 with TRBJ1-2; D is ambiguous. The V and J ends lost 0 bases and 8 bases respectively, with 7 bases between them. CDR3 length: 11 amino acids. Germline V gene sequence: CDR1 DFQATT, CDR2 SNEGSKA (reference sequence). This CDR3 reads CSARERRGYTF. The CDR3 region has the DNA TGCAGTGCTAGAGAGAGGCGGGGCTACACCTTC.

The gene calls are TRBV5-6 and TRBJ2-1, with 10 bases that match TRBD2. Germline trimming cut 4 bases from V and 2 bases from J; bases unmatched to any gene: 3. CDR1 is SGHDT and CDR2 is YYEEEE in the germline V gene. There are 15 residues in the CDR3. The CDR3 loop is CASSERGGAYNEQFF. The CDR3 DNA sequence: TGTGCCAGCAGCGAGCGGGGGGGAGCCTACAATGAGCAGTTCTTC. The variable domain in full, completed from reference TRBV5-6 and TRBJ2-1, reads DAGVTQSPTHLIKTRGQQVTLRCSPKSGHDTVSWYQQALGQGPQFIFQYYEEEERQRGNFPDRFSGHQFPNYSSELNVNALLLGDSALYLCASSERGGAYNEQFFGPGTRLTVL.

This clone was seen once. One end of the junction fails to match germline, which may point to a read error. This sequence joins TRBV7-9 and TRBJ1-5; 8 bases match TRBD1. The CDR3 loop spans 16 amino acids. The germline gives CDR1 SEHNR, CDR2 FQNEAQ (reference sequence). The CDR3 here is CSSSLEQGGGNQPQHF. The CDR3 coding sequence is TGTTCCAGCAGCTTAGAACAGGGGGGCGGCAATCAGCCCCAGCATTTT.

The V call is TRBV29-1, the J call TRBJ2-7; 7 positions agree with TRBD2. The CDR3 sequence is 12 residues long. CDR1 and CDR2 (germline): SQVTM, ANQGSEA. With V trimmed by 2 bases and J by 7 bases, 5 bases remained unmatched. The CDR3 region is CSVEPDGGEQYF. CDR3 nucleotide sequence: TGCAGCGTTGAACCGGACGGGGGGGAGCAGTACTTC.

The J gene is TRBJ1-6, the V gene TRBV5-1; D is unclear. V was pared by 7 bases and J by 8 bases, with 16 bases between. CDR3 size: 14 residues. Germline assignment: CDR1 SGHRS and CDR2 YFSETQ. CDR3 region: CASSQDPGDSPLHF. CDR3 in DNA: TGCGCCAGCTCCCAGGACCCCGGGGATTCACCCCTCCACTTT. Complete variable domain (other parts from reference TRBV5-1 and TRBJ1-6): KAGVTQTPRYLIKTRGQQVTLSCSPISGHRSVSWYQQTPGQGLQFLFEYFSETQRNKGNFPGRFSGRQFSNSRSEMNVSTLELGDSALYLCASSQDPGDSPLHFGNGTRLTVT.

In DNA, the CDR3 is TGTGCCAGCAGCAAGGGAGGGCCCCCTAGGGAGTTCTTC. It yields the protein CASSKGGPPREFF. The V and J genes are TRBV11-2 and TRBJ2-1, with TRBD2 matching 7 bases. The V and J ends lost 5 bases and 14 bases, in that order; junction bases with no gene match: 12. Germline CDR1 SGHAT, CDR2 FQNNGV. The CDR3 runs 13 residues.

The chain employs TRBV21-1 and TRBJ1-3; the listed D gene, TRBD1, was not tested against the DNA. TRBV21-1 is a recognized pseudogene. The CDR3 has 15 residues. The CDR3 DNA follows: TGTGCCAGCAGCAAAGGGACAGGAAGAAGGCCCACCATATATTTT. Amino acids: CASSKGTGRRPTIYF.

This chain joins TRBV9 and TRBJ2-5; no clear D. V was cut by 3 bases and J by 4 bases, with 13 bases left in between. Germline CDR1 is SGDLS and CDR2 is YYNGEE. The CDR3 length is 14 residues. CDR3 nucleotides: TGTGCCAGCAGCGCCTGGCCCCTTGGAGAGACCCAGTACTTC. Amino acid sequence: CASSAWPLGETQYF.

This chain uses TRBV2 with TRBJ1-6, with D possibly TRBD1 on 5 matching bases. The germline V and J ends were trimmed by 6 bases and 6 bases, with 15 bases remaining between them. Per the germline V gene, CDR1 is SNHLY and CDR2 is FYNNEI. This CDR3 region has 15 residues. DNA of the CDR3: TGTGCCAGCAGCCAAATAACAGGATTTAATTCACCCCTCCACTTT. Translated: CASSQITGFNSPLHF. The full variable domain, its missing parts supplied by reference TRBV2 and TRBJ1-6, is EPEVTQTPSHQVTQMGQEVILRCVPISNHLYFYWYRQILGQKVEFLVSFYNNEISEKSEIFDDQFSVERPDGSNFTLKIRSTKLEDSAMYFCASSQITGFNSPLHFGNGTRLTVT.

This rearrangement joins TRBV18 to TRBJ2-3, with 8 bases aligning to TRBD1. CDR3 size: 16 residues. The germline V gene has CDR1 KGHSH and CDR2 LQKENI. Trimming removed 5 bases from V and 4 bases from J; junction bases left unmatched: 11. The chain's CDR3 is CASSSGGQSSADTQYF. The CDR3, as DNA: TGTGCCAGCTCATCAGGGGGCCAGTCCTCCGCAGATACGCAGTATTTT.

The chain recombines TRBV27 with TRBJ1-1; 9 bases align to TRBD1. CDR3 length: 14 amino acids. J gave up 4 bases and V 5 bases, and 5 bases lay outside the gene matches. The V gene's germline CDR1 is MNHEY and CDR2 SMNVEV (reference sequence). CDR3 protein: CASSGQGWGTEAFF. The CDR3 nucleotides read TGTGCCAGCAGTGGACAGGGGTGGGGCACTGAAGCTTTCTTT.

The V gene is TRBV27, the J gene TRBJ2-3, with TRBD1 matching 8 bases. Germline trimming cut 5 bases from V and 2 bases from J; bases unmatched to any gene: 6. This CDR3 is built from 15 residues. Per germline, CDR1 MNHEY and CDR2 SMNVEV (reference sequence). CDR3 region: CASSPGTGLTDTQYF. As DNA, the CDR3 is TGTGCCAGCAGTCCCGGGACAGGTCTCACAGATACGCAGTATTTT.

V usage is TRBV19 and J usage is TRBJ2-1; 11 nucleotides agree with TRBD2. CDR3 length: 16 residues. After removal of 3 bases from V and 9 bases from J, the junction contained 10 bases not matched to a gene. Per the germline V gene, CDR1 is LNHDA and CDR2 is SQIVND (reference sequence). CDR3 nucleotide sequence: TGTGCCAGTAGTATGAATAGGGGACTAGCGGAGGTTGAGCAGTTCTTC. As protein: CASSMNRGLAEVEQFF. The variable domain in full, completed from reference TRBV19 and TRBJ2-1, reads DGGITQSPKYLFRKEGQNVTLSCEQNLNHDAMYWYRQDPGQGLRLIYYSQIVNDFQKGDIAEGYSVSREKKESFPLTVTSAQKNPTAFYLCASSMNRGLAEVEQFFGPGTRLTVL.

V usage is TRBV30 and J usage is TRBJ2-3, with no clear D. Trimming removed 0 bases at V and 2 bases at J, with 9 bases between. The CDR3 has 14 amino acids. The germline CDR1 and CDR2 sequences are GTSNPN and SVGIG (reference sequence). CDR3 in amino acids: CAWSVEHNTDTQYF. CDR3 bases: TGTGCCTGGAGTGTAGAGCATAACACAGATACGCAGTATTTT.

V is TRBV7-9 and J is TRBJ1-1; tentative D call: TRBD1 (6 bases). Trimming cost V 8 bases and J 6 bases, with 19 bases left between them. CDR1 and CDR2 from the germline V gene are SEHNR and FQNEAQ (reference sequence). The CDR3 totals 14 residues. In DNA, the CDR3 is TGTGCCAGCGACGTCGGGGGGCTAACTGCTGAAGCTTTCTTT. It yields the protein CASDVGGLTAEAFF.

The chain has TRBV5-1 and TRBJ2-3, with 12 positions matching TRBD2. There are 16 residues in the CDR3. Trimming cost V 4 bases and J 4 bases; bases outside gene matches: 7. Germline V gene sequence: CDR1 SGHRS, CDR2 YFSETQ. This CDR3 is CASSHRLAGGPDTQYF. Written as DNA, the CDR3 is TGCGCCAGCAGCCACCGTCTAGCGGGGGGGCCAGATACGCAGTATTTT.

The chain carries TRBV18 and TRBJ2-7; TRBD2 is a possible D gene (5 bases). With 3 bases removed from V and 3 bases from J, the gap between germline ends came to 12 bases. CDR1 and CDR2 (germline): KGHSH, LQKENI. The CDR3 is 14 amino acids. For the CDR3, the DNA is TGTGCCAGCTCACCCTCAGAGCGGAACTACGAGCAGTACTTC. It encodes CASSPSERNYEQYF.

This clone counts as medium-sized. The gene calls are TRBV6-1 and TRBJ1-1, with D possibly matching TRBD1 (6 bases). CDR1 and CDR2 from the germline V gene are MNHNS and SASEGT. Trimming shortened V by 5 bases and J by 7 bases, and 17 bases separated the two germline ends. The CDR3 is 14 amino acids. The CDR3 DNA sequence: TGTGCCAGCAGTAGCGACAGGTCGTTAAGTGAAGCTTTCTTT. This translates into CASSSDRSLSEAFF.